This T cell receptor beta chain was captured by sequencing in a study of cytomegalovirus exposure and HLA in healthy donors. Assay: immunoSEQ multiplex PCR; the TCRdb copy retains only in-frame clones and omits some. The sample lists over 80,000 clones, around 85% occurring once. CDR1 and CDR2 (germline): SNHLY, FYNNEI. J was trimmed by 0 bases and V by 6 bases; bases with no gene match: 4. The CDR3 sequence is 15 residues long. This rearrangement joins TRBV2 to TRBJ2-1, with 8 bases lining up with TRBD2. Material: PBMCs. The sequence was collected from a man in his late teens or twenties in good health and CMV-seropositive. CDR3 loop: CASRAGTSSYNEQFF. DNA of the CDR3: TGTGCCAGCAGAGCCGGGACTAGCTCCTACAATGAGCAGTTCTTC.